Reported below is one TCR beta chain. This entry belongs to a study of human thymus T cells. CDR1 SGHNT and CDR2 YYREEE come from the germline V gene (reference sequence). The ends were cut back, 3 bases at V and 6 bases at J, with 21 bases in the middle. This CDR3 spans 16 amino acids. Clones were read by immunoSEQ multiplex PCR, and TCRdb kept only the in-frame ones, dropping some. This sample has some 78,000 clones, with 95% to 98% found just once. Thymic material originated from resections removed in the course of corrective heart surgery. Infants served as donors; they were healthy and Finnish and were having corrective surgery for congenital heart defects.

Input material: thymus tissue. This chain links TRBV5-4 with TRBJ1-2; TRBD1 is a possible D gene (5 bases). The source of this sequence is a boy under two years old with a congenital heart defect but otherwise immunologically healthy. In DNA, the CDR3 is TGTGCCAGCAGCTCCCTTCGTGGGGCGCCCCAGAATGGCTACACCTTC. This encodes CASSSLRGAPQNGYTF. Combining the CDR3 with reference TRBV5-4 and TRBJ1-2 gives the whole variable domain ETGVTQSPTHLIKTRGQQVTLRCSSQSGHNTVSWYQQALGQGPQFIFQYYREEENGRGNFPPRFSGLQFPNYSSELNVNALELDDSALYLCASSSLRGAPQNGYTFGSGTRLTVV.